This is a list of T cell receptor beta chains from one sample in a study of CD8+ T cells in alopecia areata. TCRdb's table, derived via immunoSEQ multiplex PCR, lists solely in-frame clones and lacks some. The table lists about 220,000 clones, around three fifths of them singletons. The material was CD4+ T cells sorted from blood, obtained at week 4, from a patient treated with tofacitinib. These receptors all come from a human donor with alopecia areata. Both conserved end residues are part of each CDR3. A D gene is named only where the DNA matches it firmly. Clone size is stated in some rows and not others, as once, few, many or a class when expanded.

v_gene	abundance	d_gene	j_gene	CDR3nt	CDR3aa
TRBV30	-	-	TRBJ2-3	TGTGCCTGGAGCCTGTTCGGGGGGCGTAGCACAGATACGCAGTATTTT	CAWSLFGGRSTDTQYF
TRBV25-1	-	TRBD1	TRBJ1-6	TGTGCCAGCAGTCCCCTCGGGACAGGGTCCTATAATTCACCCCTCCACTTT	CASSPLGTGSYNSPLHF
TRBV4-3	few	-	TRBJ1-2	TGCGCCAGCAGCCAAGACAGCACTTATGGCTACACCTTC	CASSQDSTYGYTF
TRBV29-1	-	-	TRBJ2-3	TGCAGCGTTGCGGCAGGGACCACAGATACGCAGTATTTT	CSVAAGTTDTQYF
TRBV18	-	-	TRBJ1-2	TGTGCCAGCTCACCAACCCCAGACGGGGGGGAAACGTATGGCTACACCTTC	CASSPTPDGGETYGYTF
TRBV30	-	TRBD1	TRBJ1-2	TGTGCCTGGAGCGGGGACAGGGGATATGGCTACACCTTC	CAWSGDRGYGYTF
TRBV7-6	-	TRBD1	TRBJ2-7	TGTGCCAGCAGCCCGCGGGGACAGGGTAACGAGCAGTACTTC	CASSPRGQGNEQYF
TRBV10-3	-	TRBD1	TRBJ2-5	TGTGCCATCAAGGGACAGGGCGTGGAGACCCAGTACTTC	CAIKGQGVETQYF
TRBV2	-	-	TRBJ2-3	TGTGCCAGCAGAGTCACCAGTCCAGATACGCAGTATTTT	CASRVTSPDTQYF
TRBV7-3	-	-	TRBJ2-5	TGTGCCAGCAGCTTAATGCCCGGGACCCCGGCGTCTCAGTACTTC	CASSLMPGTPASQYF
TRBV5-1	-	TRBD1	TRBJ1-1	TGCGCCAGCAGCATGGCCGACAGGGTCGGCACTGAAGCTTTCTTT	CASSMADRVGTEAFF
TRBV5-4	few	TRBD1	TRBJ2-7	TGTGCCAGCAGTACTACCGGGACAGGGAATGGGGAGCAGTACTTC	CASSTTGTGNGEQYF
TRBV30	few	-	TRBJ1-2	TGTGCCTCATGGGCTATTACAGGGCGCGGCTACACCTTC	CASWAITGRGYTF
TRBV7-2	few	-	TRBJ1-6	TGTGCCAGCAGCTCCCCCCCCGGGGCTAATTCACCCCTCCACTTT	CASSSPPGANSPLHF
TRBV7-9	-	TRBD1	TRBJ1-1	TGTGCCAGCAGCGTACCCAAGGGGGCCCTGGGCACTGAAGCTTTCTTT	CASSVPKGALGTEAFF
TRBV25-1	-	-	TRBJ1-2	TGTGCCAGCAGTGCCTGGGGTATCGGCTACACCTTC	CASSAWGIGYTF
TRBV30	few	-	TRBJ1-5	TGTGCCTGGAGTGGGTCCAGGGTTGAGCCCCAGCATTTT	CAWSGSRVEPQHF
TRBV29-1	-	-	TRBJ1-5	TGCAGCGTTGCCGGGGCCAATCAGCCCCAGCATTTT	CSVAGANQPQHF
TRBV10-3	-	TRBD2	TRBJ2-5	TGTGCCATCAGTAGCGGGGACCAAGAGACCCAGTACTTC	CAISSGDQETQYF
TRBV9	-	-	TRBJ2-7	TGTGCCAGCAGCCCCACAACCGGCGGCCACGAGCAGTACTTC	CASSPTTGGHEQYF
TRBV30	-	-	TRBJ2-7	TGTGCCTTCACGGGACCAAAGATCTACTACGAGCAGTACTTC	CAFTGPKIYYEQYF
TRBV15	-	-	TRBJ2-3	TGTGCCACCCAAGAGGGTGGGACAGATACGCAGTATTTT	CATQEGGTDTQYF
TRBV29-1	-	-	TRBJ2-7	TGCAGCGTTGCTATGGCGCCCGGCCAGGGTGAGCAGTACTTC	CSVAMAPGQGEQYF
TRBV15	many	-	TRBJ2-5	TGTGCCACCAGCAGAGATGGTACACACCAAGAGACCCAGTACTTC	CATSRDGTHQETQYF